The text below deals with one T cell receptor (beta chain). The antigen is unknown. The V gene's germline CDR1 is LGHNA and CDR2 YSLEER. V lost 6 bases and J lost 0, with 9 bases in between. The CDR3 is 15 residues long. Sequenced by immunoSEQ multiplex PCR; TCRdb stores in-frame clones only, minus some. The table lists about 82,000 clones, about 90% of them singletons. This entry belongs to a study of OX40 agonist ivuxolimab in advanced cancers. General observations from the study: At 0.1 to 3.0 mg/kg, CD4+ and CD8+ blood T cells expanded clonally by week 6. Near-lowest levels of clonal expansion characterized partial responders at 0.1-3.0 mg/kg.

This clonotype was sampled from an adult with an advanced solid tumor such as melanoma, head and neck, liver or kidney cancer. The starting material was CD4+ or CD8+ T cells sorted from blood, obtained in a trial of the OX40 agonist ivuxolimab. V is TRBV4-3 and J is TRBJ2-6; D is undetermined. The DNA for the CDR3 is TGCGCCAGCAGTCGGAGCAGCTCTGGGGCCAACGTCCTGACTTTC. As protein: CASSRSSSGANVLTF.